The sequence of this T cell receptor (beta chain) was determined in a study of a mutant IDH1 vaccine in newly diagnosed glioma. For the study at large: Patients began vaccination 4-6 weeks after radiotherapy alone, or with temozolomide cycles.

The time point denotes: week 5, during vaccination. In every dose of vaccine, 300 ug of mutant IDH1 20-mer peptide was given alongside topical imiquimod. Turning to this clone: Its antigen is unidentified.

TCRdb's table, derived via immunoSEQ multiplex PCR, lists solely in-frame clones and lacks some. The sample includes roughly 62,000 clones, about 86% of them seen just once. This sequence was found in a woman between 45 and 65 years old with glioma. The material sequenced was PBMCs, taken from a glioma patient whose treatment included an IDH1 peptide vaccine.

The CDR3 sequence: CASSGTVLHEQYF. Written as DNA, the CDR3 is TGTGCCAGCAGTGGGACAGTTCTCCACGAGCAGTACTTC. The rearrangement joins TRBV2 to TRBJ2-7; D is perhaps TRBD1 (6 bases). The CDR3 totals 13 residues. V was pared by 4 bases and J by 5 bases, with 12 bases between. CDR1 and CDR2 from the germline V gene are SNHLY and FYNNEI.